This TCR beta chain was recorded in a study of T-cell memory formation after mild COVID-19. Overall study context: Clusters were largely donor specific. Findings and limits, study-wide: Within pre-infection memory, some responding clones were found, suggesting cross-reactive memory joined.

Remarks on this clonotype: The antigen is undetermined.

TCRdb independently ran MiXCR on the 5' RACE reads; one entry per CDR3 protein. Altogether under 85,000 distinct CDR3 sequences are present, 14% being singletons, with the ten largest covering about a third. The CDR3 loop spans 13 amino acids. Germline-derived CDR1 and CDR2 are GTSNPN and SVGIG (reference sequence). The V gene lost 1 base and the J gene lost 15 bases, with 19 bases spanning the gap. Material: PBMCs or a T cell subset sorted from them (not recorded which). The chain uses TRBV30 and TRBJ2-1; a weak D match, TRBD2 (5 bases). The receptor comes from an adult woman who had mild COVID-19 (a few samples of this study predate the infection). Cell type and time point are not known. CDR3 nucleotides: TGTGCCTGGAGTGAGGGATGGAGCGGAGTGGGGTTCTTC. It translates to CAWSEGWSGVGFF. Complete variable domain (other parts from reference TRBV30 and TRBJ2-1): SQTIHQWPATLVQPVGSPLSLECTVEGTSNPNLYWYRQAAGRGLQLLFYSVGIGQISSEVPQNLSASRPQDRQFILSSKKLLLSDSGFYLCAWSEGWSGVGFFGPGTRLTVL.